A selection of T cell receptor beta chains follows, all from one sample in a study of blood T cell repertoires in COVID-19. Profiling relied on immunoSEQ multiplex PCR, and the TCRdb table lists in-frame clones only, not all of them. This repertoire shows fewer than 350,000 clones, 86% found once; its top ten account for more than 10%. The specimen sequenced was peripheral blood. These TCRs come from a woman aged 25 to 45 with COVID-19, enrolled during active disease. Each CDR3 is given with its conserved first and last residue. D genes are given only for firm matches. Not all rows give a size; the values are once, few, many and, for expanded clones, a class.

abundance	v_gene	j_gene	d_gene	CDR3nt	CDR3aa
NA	TRBV5-1	TRBJ2-7	TRBD1	TGCGCCAGCAGCTGGACAGGGGACGAGCAGTACTTC	CASSWTGDEQYF
NA	TRBV30	TRBJ2-7	NA	TGTGCCTGGAGTATGGAGGGGAGAGAGCAGTACTTC	CAWSMEGREQYF
NA	TRBV14	TRBJ2-1	NA	TGTGCCAGCAGCCCACGCGATTACAATGAGCAGTTCTTC	CASSPRDYNEQFF
once	TRBV5-1	TRBJ2-7	TRBD1	TGCGCCAGCAGCGCCAGACAGGGTTATAAGGTCGAGCAGTACTTC	CASSARQGYKVEQYF
NA	TRBV7-2	TRBJ1-3	TRBD1	TGTGCCAGCAGCTGGACAGGGATTGACTCTGGAAACACCATATATTTT	CASSWTGIDSGNTIYF
NA	TRBV7-8	TRBJ2-5	NA	TGTGCCAGCAGCTTAGCTCGGGAAGAGACCCAGTACTTC	CASSLAREETQYF
NA	TRBV12-3/TRBV12-4	TRBJ2-7	NA	TGTGCCAGCAGTGTCGGCGGGGCCCACGAGCAGTACTTC	CASSVGGAHEQYF
NA	TRBV5-5	TRBJ2-1	NA	TGTGCCAGCAGCTTGCTAGGCAATGAGCAGTTCTTC	CASSLLGNEQFF
NA	TRBV2	TRBJ1-3	NA	TGTGCCAGCAGTGAAGATCCCGAGTTAAACACCATATATTTT	CASSEDPELNTIYF
NA	TRBV6-5	TRBJ2-7	NA	TGTGCCAGCAGTTACTCGATGGAGGGGGCGGCCTACGAGCAGTACTTC	CASSYSMEGAAYEQYF
few	TRBV4-1	TRBJ1-6	TRBD1	TGCGCCAGCAGCCGCACGGGAGACAGGGGGCGGGGTTCACCCCTCCACTTT	CASSRTGDRGRGSPLHF
NA	TRBV19	TRBJ2-6	TRBD1	TGTGCCAGTAGTCCCCGGGACAGGGGAAACTCTGGGGCCAACGTCCTGACTTTC	CASSPRDRGNSGANVLTF
NA	TRBV18	TRBJ2-7	NA	TGTGCCAGCTCACCCCCGCCAGGGTTGTACGAGCAGTACTTC	CASSPPPGLYEQYF
NA	TRBV2	TRBJ2-1	TRBD2	TGTGCCAGCAGTGCGCCCTCTAGCGGGGGGCCCTACAATGAGCAGTTCTTC	CASSAPSSGGPYNEQFF
NA	TRBV5-5	TRBJ2-7	NA	TGTGCCAGCAGCTTGGTCTTACGGAGCTTGGGCGAGCAGTACTTC	CASSLVLRSLGEQYF
NA	TRBV27	TRBJ1-6	NA	TGTGCCAGCAGTTTCTTGACAGGTCATAATTCACCCCTCCACTTT	CASSFLTGHNSPLHF
many	TRBV4-2	TRBJ2-7	TRBD1	TGTGCCAGCAGCCAAATTGGGACAGGAGCTTACGAGCAGTACTTC	CASSQIGTGAYEQYF
NA	TRBV6-5	TRBJ1-5	TRBD1	TGTGCCAGCAGCCACAGGGGGCGGAATCAGCCCCAGCATTTT	CASSHRGRNQPQHF
NA	TRBV10-2	TRBJ1-2	TRBD1	TGCGCCAATCCGACAGGGGGCTATGGCTACACCTTC	CANPTGGYGYTF
NA	TRBV2	TRBJ1-1	TRBD1	TGTGCCGAAGGACAGGGGCATGCTTTCTTT	CAEGQGHAFF
NA	TRBV5-1	TRBJ2-7	NA	TGCGCCAGCAGCACCACAGGTATTGGAGTCCACGAGCAGTACTTC	CASSTTGIGVHEQYF
NA	TRBV21-1	TRBJ2-3	NA	TGTGCCAGCAGCCCTATAAGAGACAGGGGGCTAGATACGCAGTATTTT	CASSPIRDRGLDTQYF
NA	TRBV27	TRBJ1-5	NA	TGTGCCAGCAGTTTGGCAGTCGATCAGCCCCAGCATTTT	CASSLAVDQPQHF
NA	TRBV2	TRBJ1-6	TRBD1	TGTGCCAGCAGTGGACAGGGTATGATAAGTTCACCCCTCCACTTT	CASSGQGMISSPLHF
many	TRBV6-2/TRBV6-3	TRBJ1-2	NA	TGTGCCAGCAGTTACCGGGGCGGGGATGGCTACACCTTC	CASSYRGGDGYTF
NA	TRBV27	TRBJ2-3	NA	TGTGCCAGCAGTTTTAGTTTCGCAGATACGCAGTATTTT	CASSFSFADTQYF
NA	TRBV2	TRBJ1-4	NA	TGTGCCAGCAGCAAGATAGGTAGGAGTGAAAAACTGTTTTTT	CASSKIGRSEKLFF
once	TRBV27	TRBJ1-1	NA	TGTGCCAGCAGCTCTTCACGGGGCACTGAAGCTTTCTTT	CASSSSRGTEAFF
NA	TRBV4-2	TRBJ2-7	NA	TGTGCCAGCAGCCAGCGTCGCCCATCTCCCTACGAGCAGTACTTC	CASSQRRPSPYEQYF
NA	TRBV19	TRBJ2-5	TRBD1	TGTGCCAGTAGCTCCAGGGGGGAGACCCAGTACTTC	CASSSRGETQYF
NA	TRBV29-1	TRBJ1-5	NA	TGCAGCGCCGCGTTCGCGGGGGGTCAGCAGCCCCAGCATTTT	CSAAFAGGQQPQHF
NA	TRBV7-9	TRBJ2-5	NA	TGTGCCAGCAGCTTATTACAGCCCCAAGAGACCCAGTACTTC	CASSLLQPQETQYF
NA	TRBV11-2	TRBJ2-7	TRBD1	TGTGCCAGCAGCTTAACCAGTCCGCCCGGGACAGCCTCCCTGATCGAGCAGTACTTC	CASSLTSPPGTASLIEQYF
NA	TRBV18	TRBJ2-1	TRBD2	TGTGCCAGCTCACCACCTAGCGGGGGGGCAGAGGAGCAGTTCTTC	CASSPPSGGAEEQFF
few	TRBV2	TRBJ1-4	NA	TGTGCCAGCACAGCAACTAATGAAAAACTGTTTTTT	CASTATNEKLFF
NA	TRBV30	TRBJ1-3	NA	TGTGCCTGGAGTCCGGGGGGAAACACCATATATTTT	CAWSPGGNTIYF
NA	TRBV19	TRBJ1-1	TRBD1	TGTGCCAGTAGTCGCTCGAAGGTACAGGGGGCCCACACTGAAGCTTTCTTT	CASSRSKVQGAHTEAFF
NA	TRBV28	TRBJ2-1	TRBD2	TGTGCCAGCAGTTCACCAATCGGGGGGGAATACAATGAGCAGTTCTTC	CASSSPIGGEYNEQFF
NA	TRBV2	TRBJ2-3	TRBD1	TGTGCCAGCTGCGTCCCGGGACAGGGGAGGAGGGAACCGTTGTATTTT	CASCVPGQGRREPLYF
NA	TRBV7-2	TRBJ2-1	NA	TGTGCCAGCAGCTTTGGAGGGGGCGCGTATCTTGAGCAGTTCTTC	CASSFGGGAYLEQFF
once	TRBV21-1	TRBJ1-1	NA	TGTGCCAGCAGCAAAGTGGGGAGGCAGGCGGGAGGGACTGAAGCTTTCTTT	CASSKVGRQAGGTEAFF
NA	TRBV6-2/TRBV6-3	TRBJ2-1	TRBD2	TGTGCCAGCAGTTACCGAAAGCGGGGGGGCCCCAATGAGCAGTTCTTC	CASSYRKRGGPNEQFF
once	TRBV15	TRBJ2-2	NA	TGTGCCGCTGGTCCAGGGATCACCGGGGAGCTGTTTTTT	CAAGPGITGELFF
few	TRBV6-5	TRBJ2-2	NA	TGTGCCAGTTCTTCCGACAGCACGAACACCGGGGAGCTGTTTTTT	CASSSDSTNTGELFF
NA	TRBV5-1	TRBJ1-1	NA	TGCGCCAGCAACTTGTTCCCAGAAGGGGTGAACACTGAAGCTTTCTTT	CASNLFPEGVNTEAFF
NA	TRBV9	TRBJ1-1	TRBD1	TGTGCCAGCAGCGGTCTGGGACAGGGGATTTTCTTT	CASSGLGQGIFF
NA	TRBV6-5	TRBJ2-5	TRBD1	TGTGCCAGCGGGGGAGGACAGGGGACGACCCAGTACTTC	CASGGGQGTTQYF
NA	TRBV5-1	TRBJ1-4	TRBD1	TGCGCCAGCAGCTTGGACAGGGGCCCCCCCAATGAAAAACTGTTTTTT	CASSLDRGPPNEKLFF
NA	TRBV3-1/TRBV3-2	TRBJ2-7	TRBD2	TGTGCCAGCAGCCTAGGAGCGGGGGGAGACTACGAGCAGTACTTC	CASSLGAGGDYEQYF
NA	TRBV7-6	TRBJ2-1	TRBD2	TGTGCCAGCGGGACTAGCGGGGGGGGGTATGAGCAGTTCTTC	CASGTSGGGYEQFF
NA	TRBV10-3	TRBJ2-1	TRBD1	TGTGCCACTAACAGCGCAGGGGGTGAGCAGTTCTTC	CATNSAGGEQFF
NA	TRBV5-1	TRBJ2-7	NA	TGCGCCAGCAGCTTGTCAGGGATCGACGAGCAGTACTTC	CASSLSGIDEQYF
NA	TRBV6-5	TRBJ2-7	TRBD1	TGTGCCAGCAGTTACGAGGGGGCAAACGAGCAGTACTTC	CASSYEGANEQYF
NA	TRBV6-5	TRBJ2-7	NA	TGTGCCAGCAGTCCCCAGACAGCCCCCTACGAGCAGTACTTC	CASSPQTAPYEQYF
NA	TRBV7-2	TRBJ2-7	TRBD2	TGTGCCAGCAGCCGGGGGACTAGCGGCTCCTACGAGCAGTACTTC	CASSRGTSGSYEQYF